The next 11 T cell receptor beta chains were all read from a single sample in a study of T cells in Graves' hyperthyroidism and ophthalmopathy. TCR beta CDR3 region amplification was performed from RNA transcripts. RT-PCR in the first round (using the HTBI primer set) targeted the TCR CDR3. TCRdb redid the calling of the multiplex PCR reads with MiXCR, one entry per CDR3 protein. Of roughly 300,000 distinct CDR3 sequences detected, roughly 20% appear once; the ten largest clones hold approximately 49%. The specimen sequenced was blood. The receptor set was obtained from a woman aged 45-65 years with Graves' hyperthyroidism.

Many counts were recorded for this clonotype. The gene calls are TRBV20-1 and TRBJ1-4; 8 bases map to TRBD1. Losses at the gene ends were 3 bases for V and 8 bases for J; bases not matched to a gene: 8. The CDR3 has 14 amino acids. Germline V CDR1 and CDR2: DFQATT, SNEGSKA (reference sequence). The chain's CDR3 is CSAREDRGDEKLFF. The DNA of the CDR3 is TGCAGTGCTAGGGAAGACAGGGGTGACGAAAAACTGTTTTTT.

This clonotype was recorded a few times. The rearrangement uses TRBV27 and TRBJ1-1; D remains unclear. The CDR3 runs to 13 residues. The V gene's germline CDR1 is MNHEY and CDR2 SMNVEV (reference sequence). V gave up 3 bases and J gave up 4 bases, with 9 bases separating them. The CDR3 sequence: CASSFFRGTEAFF. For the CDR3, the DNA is TGTGCCAGCAGTTTTTTCCGGGGCACTGAAGCTTTCTTT.

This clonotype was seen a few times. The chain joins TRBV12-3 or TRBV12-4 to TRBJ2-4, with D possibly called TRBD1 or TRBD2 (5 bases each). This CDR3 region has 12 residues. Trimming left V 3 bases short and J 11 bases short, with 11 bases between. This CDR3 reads CASSFGPGLQYF. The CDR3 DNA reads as TGTGCCAGCAGTTTCGGACCGGGGCTTCAGTACTTC.

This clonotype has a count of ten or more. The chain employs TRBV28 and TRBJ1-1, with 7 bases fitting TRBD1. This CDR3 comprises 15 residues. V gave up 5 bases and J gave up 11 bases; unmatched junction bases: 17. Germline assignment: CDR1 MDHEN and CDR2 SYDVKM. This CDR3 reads CASSPGTADQGGAFF. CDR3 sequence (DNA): TGTGCCAGCAGTCCAGGGACAGCGGACCAAGGCGGGGCTTTCTTT.

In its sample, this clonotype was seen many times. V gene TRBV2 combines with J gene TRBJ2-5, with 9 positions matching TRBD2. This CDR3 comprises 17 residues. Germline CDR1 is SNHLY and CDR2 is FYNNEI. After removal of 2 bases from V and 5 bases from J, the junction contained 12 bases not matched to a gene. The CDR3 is CASSESPSSGDSETQYF. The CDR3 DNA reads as TGTGCCAGCAGTGAAAGTCCGTCTAGCGGGGATTCGGAGACCCAGTACTTC.

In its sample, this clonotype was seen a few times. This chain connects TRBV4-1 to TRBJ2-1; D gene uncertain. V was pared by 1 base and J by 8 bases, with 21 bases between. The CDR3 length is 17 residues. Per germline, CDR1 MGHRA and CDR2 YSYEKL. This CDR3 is CASSQGVISSPIDEQFF. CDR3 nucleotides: TGCGCCAGCAGCCAAGGCGTGATTAGTTCTCCCATCGATGAGCAGTTCTTC.

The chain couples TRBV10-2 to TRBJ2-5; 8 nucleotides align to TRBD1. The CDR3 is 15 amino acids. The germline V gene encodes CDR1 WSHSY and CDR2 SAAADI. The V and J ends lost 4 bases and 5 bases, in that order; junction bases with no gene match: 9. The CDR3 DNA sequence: TGCGCCAGCAGTGGAGTTGCAGGGGGCGAGGAGACCCAGTACTTC. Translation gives CASSGVAGGEETQYF.

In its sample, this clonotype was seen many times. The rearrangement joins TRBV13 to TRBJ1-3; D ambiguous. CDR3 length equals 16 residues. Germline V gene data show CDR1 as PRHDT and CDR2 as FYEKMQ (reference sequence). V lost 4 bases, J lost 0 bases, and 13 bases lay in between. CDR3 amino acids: CASSSGPSYSGNTIYF. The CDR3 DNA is TGTGCCAGCAGCTCAGGACCGAGCTACTCTGGAAACACCATATATTTT.

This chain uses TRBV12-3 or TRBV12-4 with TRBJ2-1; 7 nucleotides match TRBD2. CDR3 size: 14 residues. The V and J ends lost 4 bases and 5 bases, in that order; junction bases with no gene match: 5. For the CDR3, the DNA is TGTGCCAGCAGTTATCTAGCGGCCGACAATGAGCAGTTCTTC. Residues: CASSYLAADNEQFF.

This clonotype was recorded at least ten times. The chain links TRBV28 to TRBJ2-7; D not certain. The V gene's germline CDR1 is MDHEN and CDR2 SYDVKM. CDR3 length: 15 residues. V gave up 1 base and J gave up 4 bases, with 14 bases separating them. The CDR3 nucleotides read TGTGCCAGCAGTTTATCCCAGCTACAATATTACGAGCAGTACTTC. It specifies CASSLSQLQYYEQYF.

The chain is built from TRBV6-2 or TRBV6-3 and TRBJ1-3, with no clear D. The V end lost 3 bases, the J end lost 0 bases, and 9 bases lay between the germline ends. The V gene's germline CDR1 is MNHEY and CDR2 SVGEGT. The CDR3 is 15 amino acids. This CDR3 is CASSYGAYSGNTIYF. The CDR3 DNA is TGTGCCAGCAGTTATGGTGCCTACTCTGGAAACACCATATATTTT.